Listed below are T cell receptor beta chains from one sample, sequenced in a study of identical twins. Using its own MiXCR run on the 5' RACE reads, TCRdb lists one record per CDR3 protein. This table has some 710,000 distinct CDR3 sequences, roughly 6.2% appearing once. The sample was naive T cells sorted from blood. Every receptor here comes from a man aged 18 to 30 in good health. Each CDR3 is given with its conserved first and last residue. A D gene is named only where the DNA matches it firmly. Size is omitted from some rows. Given values are once, few, many or a class for expanded clones.

V gene	clone size	D gene	J gene	CDR3 protein	CDR3 DNA
TRBV29-1	many	TRBD2	TRBJ2-7	CSVDVGGDEQYF	TGCAGCGTTGATGTGGGAGGGGACGAGCAGTACTTC
TRBV5-1	.	.	TRBJ2-5	CASSPEPPPETQYF	TGCGCCAGCTCGCCGGAACCTCCCCCAGAGACCCAGTACTTC
TRBV28	many	.	TRBJ2-1	CASSFPGTSQFF	TGTGCCAGCAGTTTCCCCGGGACCTCCCAGTTCTTC
TRBV5-5	many	TRBD1	TRBJ1-1	CASSYLTGSTEAFF	TGTGCCAGCAGCTATCTGACAGGGAGTACTGAAGCTTTCTTT
TRBV27	many	.	TRBJ1-1	CASSWRRDKNTEAFF	TGTGCCAGCAGTTGGCGGCGGGACAAGAACACTGAAGCTTTCTTT
TRBV18	.	TRBD1	TRBJ1-2	CASSPGQVSIVGGYTF	TGTGCCAGCTCCCCCGGACAGGTTTCCATTGTCGGTGGCTACACCTTC
TRBV20-1	.	TRBD2	TRBJ2-7	CSAHTSGRLYEQYF	TGCAGTGCCCACACTAGCGGGAGACTCTACGAGCAGTACTTC
TRBV20-1	many	.	TRBJ2-1	CSARDNGGAEQFF	TGCAGTGCTAGGGACAATGGGGGAGCTGAGCAGTTCTTC
TRBV7-9	many	.	TRBJ1-5	CASSLGNQPQHF	TGTGCCAGCAGCTTGGGTAATCAGCCCCAGCATTTT
TRBV24-1	.	TRBD1	TRBJ2-1	CATRGTGPLYNEQFF	TGTGCCACCAGGGGGACAGGGCCCTTATACAATGAGCAGTTCTTC
TRBV7-2	.	.	TRBJ2-5	CASRARRGGWETQYF	TGTGCCAGCAGGGCCAGGCGCGGAGGGTGGGAGACCCAGTACTTC
TRBV5-1	.	.	TRBJ2-1	CASSLLDSSSYNEQFF	TGCGCCAGCAGCTTACTGGACAGTAGCTCCTACAATGAGCAGTTCTTC
TRBV4-2	.	.	TRBJ1-2	CASSQGTGRDTYTF	TGTGCCAGCAGCCAAGGCACAGGGAGAGATACCTACACCTTC
TRBV12-3/TRBV12-4	many	.	TRBJ1-2	CASSSTVFGYTF	TGTGCCAGCAGTTCGACAGTATTCGGCTACACCTTC
TRBV5-6	many	.	TRBJ2-2	CASSLGSVWRINTGELFF	TGTGCCAGCAGCTTGGGTTCTGTCTGGCGGATCAACACCGGGGAGCTGTTTTTT
TRBV5-1	.	.	TRBJ1-3	CASSLIPAPSGNTIYF	TGCGCCAGCAGCTTAATACCGGCGCCCTCTGGAAACACCATATATTTT
TRBV5-6	.	TRBD1	TRBJ2-7	CASSWGGQGGWEQYF	TGTGCCAGCAGCTGGGGGGGACAGGGGGGTTGGGAGCAGTACTTC
TRBV2	few	.	TRBJ2-2	CASRVTTTGELFF	TGTGCCAGCCGGGTCACAACCACCGGGGAGCTGTTTTTT
TRBV20-1	.	.	TRBJ2-2	CSASVLETGELFF	TGCAGTGCTAGCGTGCTAGAAACCGGGGAGCTGTTTTTT